The rows below give T cell receptor beta chains drawn from one sample of a study of shared T cell receptors in the human thymus. Libraries were prepared by immunoSEQ multiplex PCR; TCRdb keeps only in-frame clonotypes and omits some of them. The sample lists about 380,000 clones; 95% were seen once. The sample was thymocytes. The receptors were gathered from a human donor. Each CDR3 is given with its conserved first and last residue. D genes are given only for firm matches. A row's size may be missing; if present it is once, few, many or a size class.

>TRBJ2-1|-|TRBV7-3|-
CASSSRDSNNEQFF
TGTGCCAGCAGCTCCCGGGACTCCAACAATGAGCAGTTCTTC
>TRBJ1-5|-|TRBV27|-
CASSLQRSQPQHF
TGTGCCAGCAGTTTGCAGAGGAGTCAGCCCCAGCATTTT
>TRBJ2-5|-|TRBV14|-
CASSQEAGWAQYF
TGTGCCAGCAGCCAAGAGGCCGGGTGGGCCCAGTACTTC
>TRBJ1-1|-|TRBV30|-
CAWSVGLNTEAFF
TGTGCCTGGAGTGTCGGACTGAACACTGAAGCTTTCTTT
>TRBJ1-1|-|TRBV30|once
CAWTLTRRYTEAFF
TGTGCCTGGACCCTAACTAGGAGGTACACTGAAGCTTTCTTT
>TRBJ2-6|-|TRBV9|-
CASSPRMSNVLTF
TGTGCCAGCAGCCCACGAATGTCCAACGTCCTGACTTTC
>TRBJ2-7|TRBD2|TRBV14|-
CASSQGTSGNYEQYF
TGTGCCAGCAGCCAAGGAACTAGCGGGAACTACGAGCAGTACTTC
>TRBJ1-2|-|TRBV9|few
CASSVNSTRYYGYTF
TGTGCCAGCAGCGTCAATTCGACACGGTACTATGGCTACACCTTC
>TRBJ2-1|-|TRBV6-5|-
CASSYSSGQTEQFF
TGTGCCAGCAGTTACTCGAGCGGGCAGACTGAGCAGTTCTTC
>TRBJ1-4|TRBD1|TRBV5-1|-
CASSWGTVSNEKLFF
TGCGCCAGCAGCTGGGGGACAGTCTCGAATGAAAAACTGTTTTTT
>TRBJ2-5|-|TRBV27|-
CASSRKNVRGKGETQYF
TGTGCCAGCAGTCGCAAAAACGTGCGGGGAAAGGGGGAGACCCAGTACTTC
>TRBJ2-7|TRBD1|TRBV5-5|-
CASSQPSRDRCIRYF
TGTGCCAGCAGCCAACCTTCCCGGGACAGGTGCATTCGGTACTTC
>TRBJ2-7|TRBD2|TRBV11-1|-
CASSLYPGTSGSYEQYF
TGTGCCAGCAGCTTATACCCCGGGACTAGCGGAAGCTACGAGCAGTACTTC
>TRBJ1-1|-|TRBV30|few
CVYEVGDVNTEAFF
TGTGTGTATGAGGTGGGGGATGTGAACACTGAAGCTTTCTTT
>TRBJ2-6|TRBD1|TRBV6-5|-
CASSWGQSGANVLTF
TGTGCCAGCAGCTGGGGACAGAGTGGGGCCAACGTCCTGACTTTC
>TRBJ2-1|-|TRBV29-1|-
CSTRSFESEQFF
TGCAGCACAAGGAGCTTCGAAAGTGAGCAGTTCTTC
>TRBJ1-2|TRBD1|TRBV14|-
CASSQEVGQGYYGYTF
TGTGCCAGCAGCCAAGAGGTGGGACAGGGTTATTATGGCTACACCTTC
>TRBJ2-5|-|TRBV4-2|once
CASSHLETQYF
TGTGCCAGCAGCCACTTAGAGACCCAGTACTTC
>TRBJ2-2|-|TRBV6-1|-
CASSVGHLNTGELFF
TGTGCCAGCAGTGTGGGACATTTGAACACCGGGGAGCTGTTTTTT
>TRBJ2-2|TRBD1|TRBV6-5|few
CASSYRLGQGHGELFF
TGTGCCAGCAGTTACCGCCTTGGACAGGGGCACGGGGAGCTGTTTTTT